This T cell receptor beta chain is drawn from a study of T cells in Graves' hyperthyroidism and ophthalmopathy. Study results and limitations: Most clonotypes expanded in thyroid above 0.001 were likewise present in blood.

The V gene lost 0 bases and the J gene lost 4 bases, with 27 bases spanning the gap. CDR3 size: 21 residues. RNA transcripts yielded amplified TCR beta CDR3 regions. TCR CDR3 regions were first amplified by RT-PCR with HTBI primers. TCRdb re-derived calls from the multiplex PCR reads in MiXCR, one entry per CDR3 protein. Among some 250,000 distinct CDR3 sequences listed, about 15% were seen once. This clonotype was seen at least ten times. What it recognizes is unknown. The chain links TRBV12-3 or TRBV12-4 to TRBJ2-2; either TRBD1 or TRBD2 may supply D (5 bases each). This sequence originates from a middle-aged woman with Graves' hyperthyroidism that later progressed to Graves' ophthalmopathy. The sample was blood. The CDR3 reads CASSLAWDGETKGSSTGELFF. The CDR3 DNA follows: TGTGCCAGCAGTTTAGCATGGGACGGTGAGACTAAGGGATCGAGCACCGGGGAGCTGTTTTTT.